This TCR beta chain was captured by sequencing in a study of response to subunit inactivated influenza vaccine. The CDR3 covers 14 residues. The ends were cut back, 5 bases at V and 10 bases at J, with 18 bases in the middle. Germline V CDR1 and CDR2: SGHNT, YENEEA. Each CDR3 protein gets one entry after TCRdb re-called the RT-PCR reads with MiXCR. The table records just under 550,000 distinct CDR3 sequences, approximately 20% of them present only once. Another study also made use of these data, one on T cells expressing NK-cell markers. That investigation notes: cDNA encoding TCR beta was synthesized via 5'RACE template switching incorporating UMIs. Sequencing covered eight donors, seven HCMV-seropositive and one seronegative. In a group of several donors, dominant NKG2C+ clonotypes represented about 1.0-7.5% of CD8+ T cells. Unclear, still, was the HCMV specificity of the expanded NKG2C+ T cell clones.

Sequenced material: CD4+ T cells sorted from PBMCs, taken roughly 12 days after vaccination. This clonotype originated in a man aged 45-60 years who received an inactivated influenza vaccine. V usage is TRBV11-3 and J usage is TRBJ2-1, with no clear D. This CDR3 is CASSPDRASREQFF. The CDR3 DNA sequence: TGTGCCAGCAGCCCCGACCGCGCTAGTCGGGAGCAGTTCTTC.